The 11 T cell receptor beta chains reported below all come from one sample, sequenced in a study of T-cell reconstitution after alpha-beta-depleted transplantation in children. The TCRbeta library was prepared with unique molecular identifiers. TCRdb reprocessed the PCR reads with MiXCR, giving one entry per CDR3 protein. The sample has approximately 980,000 distinct CDR3 sequences; about 29% are singletons. Sequencing used PBMCs, mostly from graft donor cells, obtained 360 days after TCRalphabeta/CD19-depleted stem cell transplant. The receptors were sampled from a boy younger than two who had a stem cell transplant for SCID, so the T cells may come from the graft donor.

The J gene is TRBJ2-1, the V gene TRBV29-1; no firm D call. V was trimmed by 8 bases and J by 6 bases, leaving 20 bases between them. This CDR3 comprises 14 residues. Germline CDR1 SQVTM, CDR2 ANQGSEA. Written as DNA, the CDR3 is TGCAGCCCCTCCCGAGTCCCGCTCCTCAATGAGCAGTTCTTC. Translating it yields CSPSRVPLLNEQFF.

This clonotype was detected only a few times. The chain carries TRBV12-3 or TRBV12-4 and TRBJ2-5; 7 bases line up with TRBD2. The CDR3 runs 15 residues. V gave up 6 bases and J gave up 4 bases; unmatched junction bases: 11. The chain's CDR3 is CASSSPLAERETQYF. CDR3 DNA sequence: TGTGCCAGCAGCTCCCCTCTAGCGGAGCGAGAGACCCAGTACTTC.

In its sample, this clonotype was seen a few times. The V call is TRBV18, the J call TRBJ1-2; 12 bases line up with TRBD1. Trimming removed 1 base from V and 4 bases from J; junction bases left unmatched: 7. Per germline, CDR1 KGHSH and CDR2 LQKENI. The CDR3 is 17 residues long. The CDR3, as DNA: TGTGCCAGCTCACCACAGAAGGGACAGGGGGCCGCCTATGGCTACACCTTC. Encoded protein: CASSPQKGQGAAYGYTF.

The chain uses TRBV12-3 or TRBV12-4 and TRBJ1-3, with D tentatively TRBD1 (5 bases). With 3 bases removed from V and 1 base from J, the gap between germline ends came to 16 bases. CDR3 length: 17 residues. The CDR3 loop reads CASSFFQGQGSGNTIYF. For the CDR3, the DNA is TGTGCCAGCAGTTTCTTCCAGGGTCAGGGATCTGGAAACACCATATATTTT.

The table lists this clonotype with a few counts. V gene TRBV12-3 or TRBV12-4 combines with J gene TRBJ1-1, with D perhaps TRBD1 (6 bases). Trimming took off 6 bases at V and 5 bases at J, with 13 bases between the two ends. The CDR3 has 13 residues. The DNA for the CDR3 is TGTGCCAGCAGAGGTACAGGGAGGACTGAAGCTTTCTTT. Translation: CASRGTGRTEAFF.

This clonotype was recorded at least ten times. This chain links TRBV5-1 with TRBJ2-3, with D uncertain. CDR1 SGHRS and CDR2 YFSETQ come from the germline V gene. Between the trimmed V and J ends, which lost 4 bases and 4 bases, there was a span of 10 bases. The CDR3 totals 13 residues. The CDR3 sequence is CASSPTAADTQYF. Here the CDR3 DNA reads TGCGCCAGCAGCCCGACCGCGGCAGATACGCAGTATTTT. Full variable domain (outside the CDR3, taken from reference TRBV5-1 and TRBJ2-3): KAGVTQTPRYLIKTRGQQVTLSCSPISGHRSVSWYQQTPGQGLQFLFEYFSETQRNKGNFPGRFSGRQFSNSRSEMNVSTLELGDSALYLCASSPTAADTQYFGPGTRLTVL.

The DNA for the CDR3 is TGTGCCAGCAGCTTACCTAGCGGGGGTGCTTCGGGCGATACGCAGTATTTT. Its translation: CASSLPSGGASGDTQYF. The chain carries TRBV7-8 and TRBJ2-3, with 10 bases that match TRBD2. CDR3 length: 17 amino acids. The V segment lost 2 bases and the J segment 6 bases; nucleotides outside the gene matches: 11. Per germline, CDR1 SGHVS and CDR2 FQNEAQ.

The CDR3 is CATSDPGQGAYQYF. CDR3 nucleotides: TGTGCCACCAGTGATCCCGGGCAGGGAGCATACCAGTACTTC. This chain links TRBV24-1 with TRBJ2-5; either TRBD1 or TRBD2 may fit D (5 bases each). V was clipped by 3 bases and J by 10 bases, with 17 bases between them. Germline V gene data show CDR1 as KGHDR and CDR2 as SFDVKD. The length of the CDR3 is 14 residues.

This clonotype was counted ten times or more. The genes are TRBV5-1 and TRBJ2-7; 8 bases match TRBD1. The CDR3 totals 15 residues. After removal of 1 base from V and 2 bases from J, the junction contained 5 bases not matched to a gene. In germline, CDR1 is SGHRS, CDR2 YFSETQ. The CDR3, as DNA: TGCGCCAGCAGCTTGCTCGGACAGGGTACCTACGAGCAGTACTTC. Translated: CASSLLGQGTYEQYF.

This clonotype was observed a handful of times. The rearrangement uses TRBV28 and TRBJ1-5; D perhaps matches TRBD1 (5 bases). CDR1 and CDR2 (germline): MDHEN, SYDVKM. Trimming left V 8 bases short and J 3 bases short, with 11 bases between. The CDR3 totals 13 residues. The CDR3 protein is CASAPGFNQPQHF. CDR3 in DNA: TGTGCCAGCGCGCCAGGGTTCAATCAGCCCCAGCATTTT.

The chain links TRBV6-5 to TRBJ1-5; no firm D call. This CDR3 has 15 amino acids. Germline V gene lookup returns CDR1 MNHEY and CDR2 SVGAGI. V was trimmed by 0 bases and J by 1 base, leaving 7 bases between them. Here the CDR3 reads CASSYSRRSNQPQHF. The DNA of the CDR3 is TGTGCCAGCAGTTACTCGAGGCGGAGCAATCAGCCCCAGCATTTT.